This T cell receptor beta chain stems from a study of T-cell reconstitution after alpha-beta-depleted transplantation in children. Study-level results: Once a year had passed after transplant, T-cell counts and diversity came mostly from newly produced T cells. Alpha-beta T cells about two months after transplant reportedly derived from several hundred expanded graft clones. Surviving recipient T cells and thymic progenitors underlay high day-60 TCRbeta diversity in some patients.

Germline-derived CDR1 and CDR2 are DFQATT and SNEGSKA (reference sequence). The CDR3 sequence is 15 residues long. With respect to this clonotype: Its target is not known.

Using unique molecular identifiers, the investigators prepared the TCRbeta library. Via MiXCR, TCRdb re-called the PCR reads, giving one row per CDR3 protein. In the table there are 250,000 to 400,000 distinct CDR3 sequences, roughly 25% of which are singletons. This receptor was identified in a male patient under 18 who had a stem cell transplant for acute lymphoblastic leukemia, so the T cells may come from the graft donor. Sequencing used PBMCs, mostly from graft donor cells, obtained 180 days after TCRalphabeta/CD19-depleted stem cell transplant. The rearrangement links TRBV20-1 to TRBJ2-7, with 7 positions matching TRBD2. In DNA form, the CDR3 reads TGCAGCGCAAACGACCCGGGGGGTCCAACCTACGAGCAGTACTTC. This encodes CSANDPGGPTYEQYF.